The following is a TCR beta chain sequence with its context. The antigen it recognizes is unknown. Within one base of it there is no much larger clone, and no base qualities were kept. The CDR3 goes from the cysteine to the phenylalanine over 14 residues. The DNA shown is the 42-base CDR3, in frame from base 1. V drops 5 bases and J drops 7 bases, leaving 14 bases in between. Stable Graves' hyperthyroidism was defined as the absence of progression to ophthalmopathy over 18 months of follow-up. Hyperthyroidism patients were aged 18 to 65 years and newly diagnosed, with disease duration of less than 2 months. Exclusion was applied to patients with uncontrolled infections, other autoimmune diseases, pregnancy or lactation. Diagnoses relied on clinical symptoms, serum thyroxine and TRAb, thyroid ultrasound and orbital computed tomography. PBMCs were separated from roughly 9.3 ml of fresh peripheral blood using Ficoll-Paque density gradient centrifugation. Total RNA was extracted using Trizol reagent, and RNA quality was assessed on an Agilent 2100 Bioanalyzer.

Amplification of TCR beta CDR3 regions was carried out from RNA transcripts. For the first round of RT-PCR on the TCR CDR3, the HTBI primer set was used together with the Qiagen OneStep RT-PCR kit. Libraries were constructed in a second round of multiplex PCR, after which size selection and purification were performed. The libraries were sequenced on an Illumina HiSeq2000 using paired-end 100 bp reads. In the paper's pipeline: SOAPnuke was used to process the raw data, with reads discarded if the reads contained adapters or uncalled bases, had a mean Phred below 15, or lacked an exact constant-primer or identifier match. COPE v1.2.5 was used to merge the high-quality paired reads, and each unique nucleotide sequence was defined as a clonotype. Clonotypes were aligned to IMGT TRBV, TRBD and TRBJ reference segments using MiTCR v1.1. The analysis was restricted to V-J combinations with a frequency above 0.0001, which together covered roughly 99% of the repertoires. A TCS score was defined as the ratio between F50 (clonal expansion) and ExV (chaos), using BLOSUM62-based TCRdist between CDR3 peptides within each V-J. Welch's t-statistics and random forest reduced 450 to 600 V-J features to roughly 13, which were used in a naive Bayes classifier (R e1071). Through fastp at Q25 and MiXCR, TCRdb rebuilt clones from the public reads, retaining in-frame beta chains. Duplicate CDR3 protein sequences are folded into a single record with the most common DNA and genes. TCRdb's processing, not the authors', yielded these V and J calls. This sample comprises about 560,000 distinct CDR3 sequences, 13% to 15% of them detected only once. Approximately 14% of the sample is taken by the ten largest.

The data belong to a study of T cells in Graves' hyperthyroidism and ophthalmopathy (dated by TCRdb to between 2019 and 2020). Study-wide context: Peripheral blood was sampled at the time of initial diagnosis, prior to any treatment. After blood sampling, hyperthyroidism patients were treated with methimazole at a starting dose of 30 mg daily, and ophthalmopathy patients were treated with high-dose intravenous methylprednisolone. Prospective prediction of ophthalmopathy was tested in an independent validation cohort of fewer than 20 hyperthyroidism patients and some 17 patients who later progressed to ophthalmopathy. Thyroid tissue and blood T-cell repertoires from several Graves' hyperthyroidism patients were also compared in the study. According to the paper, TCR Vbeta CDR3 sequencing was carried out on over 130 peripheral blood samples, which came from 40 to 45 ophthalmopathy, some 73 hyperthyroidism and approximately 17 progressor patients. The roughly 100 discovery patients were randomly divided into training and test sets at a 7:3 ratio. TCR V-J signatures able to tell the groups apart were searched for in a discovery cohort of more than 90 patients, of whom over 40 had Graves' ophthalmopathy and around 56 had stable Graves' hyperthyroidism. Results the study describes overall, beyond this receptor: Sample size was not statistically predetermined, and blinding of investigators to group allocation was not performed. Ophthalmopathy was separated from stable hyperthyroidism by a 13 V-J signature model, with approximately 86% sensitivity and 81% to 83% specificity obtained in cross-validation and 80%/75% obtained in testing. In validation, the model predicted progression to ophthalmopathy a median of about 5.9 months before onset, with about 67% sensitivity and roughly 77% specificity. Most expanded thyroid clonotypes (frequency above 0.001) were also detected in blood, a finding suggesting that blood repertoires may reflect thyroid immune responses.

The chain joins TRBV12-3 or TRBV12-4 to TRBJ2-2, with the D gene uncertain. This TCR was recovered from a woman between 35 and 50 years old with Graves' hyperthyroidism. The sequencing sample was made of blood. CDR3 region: CASSPRGVGGELFF. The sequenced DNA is TGTGCCAGCAGTCCCCGTGGAGTGGGCGGGGAGCTGTTTTTT.